The T cell receptor beta chain described here comes from a study of blood T cells in healthy people across ages. Study-level results: In older individuals, TCR beta diversity per million T cells was lower, falling roughly linearly with age.

Using a J-beta primer mix together with a sample-barcoded 5' primer, a second PCR was run for roughly 7 to 11 cycles. A template-switch adaptor with 12 random nucleotides tagged each cDNA molecule. TCRdb passed the 5' RACE reads through MiXCR, listing each CDR3 protein once. Of 1 million to 1.2 million distinct CDR3 sequences detected, roughly two fifths appear once; the ten largest clones hold around 12%. This clonotype was observed once. No antigen is known for it. No fewer than 5.5 micrograms of total RNA were isolated from every sample. The TCR was taken from a young man in good health. The specimen sequenced was blood.

The CDR3 sequence is CASSRTTSTEQYF. For the CDR3, the DNA is TGTGCCAGCAGCCGGACGACTAGCACTGAGCAGTACTTC. The chain employs TRBV3-1 and TRBJ2-1, with 7 positions matching TRBD2. The J call may not be correct, given that the DNA end is closer to TRBJ2-7. CDR3 length equals 13 residues. Germline CDR1 reads LGHDT; CDR2 reads YNNKEL (reference sequence).